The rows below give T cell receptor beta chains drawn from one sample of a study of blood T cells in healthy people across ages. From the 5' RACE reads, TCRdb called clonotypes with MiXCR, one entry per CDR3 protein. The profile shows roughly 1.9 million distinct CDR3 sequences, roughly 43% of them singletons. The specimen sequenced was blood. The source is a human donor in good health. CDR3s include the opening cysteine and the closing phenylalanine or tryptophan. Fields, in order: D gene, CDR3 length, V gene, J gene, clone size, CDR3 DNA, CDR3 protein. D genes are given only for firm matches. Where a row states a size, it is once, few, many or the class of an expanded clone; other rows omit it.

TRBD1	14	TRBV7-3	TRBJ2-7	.	TGTGCCAGCAGCCCAGGGACAGGACGATCCGAGCAGTACTTC	CASSPGTGRSEQYF
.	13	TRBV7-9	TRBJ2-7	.	TGTGCCAGCAGCGATAAGGGTTCGAGGGAGCAGTACTTC	CASSDKGSREQYF
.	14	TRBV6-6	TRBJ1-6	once	TGTGCCAGCAGTGAGTCCGGTTATAATTCACCCCTCCACTTT	CASSESGYNSPLHF
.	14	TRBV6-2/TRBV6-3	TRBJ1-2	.	TGTGCCAGCAGTTCCCGACCGGGAGGCTATGGCTGCACCTTC	CASSSRPGGYGCTF
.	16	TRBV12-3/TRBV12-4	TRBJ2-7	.	TGTGCCAGCAGCCCGGGACCGGGACTGGGATCCTACGAGCAGTACTTC	CASSPGPGLGSYEQYF
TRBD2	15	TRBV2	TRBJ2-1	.	TGTGCCAGCAGCCCACGGCGGGGGGGCAGAGATGAGCAGTTCTTC	CASSPRRGGRDEQFF
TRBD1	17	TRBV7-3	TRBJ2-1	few	TGTGCCAGCAGCTTAGTCCGAAGGCAGGGGGCTTGGAATGAGCAGTTCTTC	CASSLVRRQGAWNEQFF
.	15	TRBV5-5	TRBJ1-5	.	TGTGCCAGCAGCCCAGAACCGGGTTCCGATCAGCCCCAGCATTTT	CASSPEPGSDQPQHF
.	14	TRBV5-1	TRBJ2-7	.	TGCGCCAGCAGTTTGGGGGCAGGGAAGAGCGAGCAGTACTTC	CASSLGAGKSEQYF
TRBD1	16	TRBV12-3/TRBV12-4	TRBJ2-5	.	TGTGCCAGCAGCCCTAGCTGGGGACAGGCCCAAGAGACCCAGTACTTC	CASSPSWGQAQETQYF
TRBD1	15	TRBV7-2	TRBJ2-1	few	TGTGCCAGCAGCCTCACCGGGACAGTTGGTAATGAGCAGTTCTTC	CASSLTGTVGNEQFF
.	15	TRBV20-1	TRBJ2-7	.	TGCAGTGCTAGAGATCCGGCAGGACCCTCCTACGAGCAGTACTTC	CSARDPAGPSYEQYF
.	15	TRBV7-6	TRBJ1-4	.	TGTGCCAGCAGCAGGGGCGGGTCGGTTAATGAAAAACTGTTTTTT	CASSRGGSVNEKLFF
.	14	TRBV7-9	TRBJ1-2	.	TGTGCCAGCAGCTTAGAGGGAGAGGCAAGAGGCTACACCTTC	CASSLEGEARGYTF
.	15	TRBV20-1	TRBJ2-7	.	TGCAGCGCTAAAATAGGGGGGCCGAACTCCTACGAGCAGTACTTC	CSAKIGGPNSYEQYF
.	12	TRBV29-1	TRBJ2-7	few	TGCAGCGTTGAAGGGAAGGCGGCCGAGCAGTACTTC	CSVEGKAAEQYF
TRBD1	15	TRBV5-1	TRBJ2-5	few	TGCGCCAGCAGCTTCCGGGACAGCTTGCAAGAGACCCAGTACTTC	CASSFRDSLQETQYF
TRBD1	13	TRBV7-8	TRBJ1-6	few	TGTGCCAGCAGCTGGGACAGAAATTCACCCCTCCACTTT	CASSWDRNSPLHF
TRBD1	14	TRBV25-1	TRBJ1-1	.	TGTGCCAGCAGTACCCGAGGACAGGCCGGAGAAGCTTTCTTT	CASSTRGQAGEAFF
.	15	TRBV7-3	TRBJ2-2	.	TGTGCCAGCAGCGCCGGGCCTCCGAACACCGGGGAGCTGTTTTTT	CASSAGPPNTGELFF
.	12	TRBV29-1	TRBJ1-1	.	TGCAGCGTTGAACAGTTTGACACTGAAGCTTTCTTT	CSVEQFDTEAFF
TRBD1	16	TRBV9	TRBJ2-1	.	TGTGCCAGCAGCGTAGGGTTATCAGGGGGTAGCAATGAGCAGTTCTTC	CASSVGLSGGSNEQFF
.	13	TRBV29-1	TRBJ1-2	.	TGCAGCGTTATCCAACCGGTTAACTATGGCTACACCTTC	CSVIQPVNYGYTF
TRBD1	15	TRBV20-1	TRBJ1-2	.	TGCAGTGCTAGATCCGCGGGGGGGACAGATTATGGCTGCACCTTC	CSARSAGGTDYGCTF
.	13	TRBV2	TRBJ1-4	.	TGTGCCGGATCCATTCGAGTGGATGAAAAACTGTTTTTT	CAGSIRVDEKLFF
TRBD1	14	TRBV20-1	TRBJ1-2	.	TGCAGTGCTAGTGCTATTGACAGGGGGTATGGCTACACCTTC	CSASAIDRGYGYTF
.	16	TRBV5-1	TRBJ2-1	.	TGCGCCAGCAGGACCAACCCCAGGGGTCCCTACAATGAGCAGTTCTTC	CASRTNPRGPYNEQFF
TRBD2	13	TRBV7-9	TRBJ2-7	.	TGTGCCACCAGACTAGCGGGGAACTACGAGCAGTACTTC	CATRLAGNYEQYF
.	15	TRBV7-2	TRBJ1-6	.	TGTGCCAGCAGCCCTAGCTCCGGGGTAGCTTCACCCCTCCACTTT	CASSPSSGVASPLHF
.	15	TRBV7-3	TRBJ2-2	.	TGTGCCAGCAGCCCGTTGGGGGATCACACCGGGGAGCTGTTTTTT	CASSPLGDHTGELFF
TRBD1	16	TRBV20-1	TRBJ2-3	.	TGCAGTGCTAAAAACCCGGGACAGGGAACCACAGATACGCAGTATTTT	CSAKNPGQGTTDTQYF
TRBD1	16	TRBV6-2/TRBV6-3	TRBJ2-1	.	TGTGCCAGCAGTCCTACCCATGGACAGGGTTTAAATGAGCAGTTCTTC	CASSPTHGQGLNEQFF
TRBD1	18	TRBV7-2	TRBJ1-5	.	TGTGCCAGCAGCTTACAGTCTACCTGGACAGGACGCAATCAGCCCCAGCATTTT	CASSLQSTWTGRNQPQHF
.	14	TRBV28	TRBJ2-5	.	TGTGCCAGCAGTTTTTCTGACAGGCCTTGGGCCCAGTACTTC	CASSFSDRPWAQYF
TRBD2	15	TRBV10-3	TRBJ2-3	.	TGTGCCATCAGCGGCGGGGGGGGAGCGACAGATACGCAGTATTTT	CAISGGGGATDTQYF
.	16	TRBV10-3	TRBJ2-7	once	TGTGCCATCAGTGAGTCAGGCGGGGCCCTTTCCTACGAGCAGTACTTC	CAISESGGALSYEQYF
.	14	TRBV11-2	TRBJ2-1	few	TGTGCCAGCAGCTTTCCACCACCCTACAATGAGCAGTTCTTC	CASSFPPPYNEQFF
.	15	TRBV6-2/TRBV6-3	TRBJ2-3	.	TGTGCCAGCAGTTACTTCGGACCCGACACAGATACGCAGTATTTT	CASSYFGPDTDTQYF
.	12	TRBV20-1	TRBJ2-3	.	TGCAGTGCTAGGCCCGGAATAGATACGCAGTATTTT	CSARPGIDTQYF
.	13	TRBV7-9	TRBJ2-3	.	TGTGCCAGCAGCTTACAGAACACAGATACGCAGTATTTT	CASSLQNTDTQYF
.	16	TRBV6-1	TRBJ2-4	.	TGTGCCAGCAGTGAAGATCGGGGAATAGCCAAAAACATTCAGTACTTC	CASSEDRGIAKNIQYF
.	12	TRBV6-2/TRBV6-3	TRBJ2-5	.	TGTGCCAGCACCGACAACAGGGTAGAGCAGTACTTC	CASTDNRVEQYF
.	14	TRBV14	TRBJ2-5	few	TGTGCCAGCAGCCATATCGGGGATTTGGAGACCCAGTACTTC	CASSHIGDLETQYF
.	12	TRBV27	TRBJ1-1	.	TGTGCCAGCAGTTTATCTTCCGACCGAGCTTTCTTT	CASSLSSDRAFF
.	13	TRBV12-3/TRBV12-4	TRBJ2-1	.	TGTGCCAGCAGTTTAGGGAGGGCCGATGAGCAGTTCTTC	CASSLGRADEQFF
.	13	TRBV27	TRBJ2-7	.	TGTGCCAGCAGTTTTAACACAGCCTACGAGCAGTACTTC	CASSFNTAYEQYF
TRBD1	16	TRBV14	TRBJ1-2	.	TGTGCCAGCAGCCAGCCAGGGGGCCCTACTAACTATGGCTACACCTTC	CASSQPGGPTNYGYTF
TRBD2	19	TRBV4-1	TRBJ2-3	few	TGCGCCAGCAGCCCAACAGCGGGGTGGCGCGAGATCGGCACAGATACGCAGTATTTT	CASSPTAGWREIGTDTQYF
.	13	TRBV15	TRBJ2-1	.	TGTGCCACCCGCCCCTCCATGCTCAATGAGCAGTTCTTC	CATRPSMLNEQFF
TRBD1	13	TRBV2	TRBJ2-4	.	TGTGCCAGCAGAGGGACAGGGAGCAACATTCAGTACTTC	CASRGTGSNIQYF
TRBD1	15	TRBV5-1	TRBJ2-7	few	TGCGCCAGCAGCTTGGCCGGGACAGGGAAATACGAGCAGTACTTC	CASSLAGTGKYEQYF
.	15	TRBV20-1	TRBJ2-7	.	TGCAGTGCTAGACCCCCGCTCGGGCTAGCAGGCGAGCAGTACTTC	CSARPPLGLAGEQYF
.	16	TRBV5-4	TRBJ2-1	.	TGTGCCAGCAGCTTAGATGGCTCAAGCTCCTACAATGAGCAGTTCTTC	CASSLDGSSSYNEQFF